These 3 T cell receptor beta chains share one sample of origin, sequenced in a study of T cell changes during pregnancy in multiple sclerosis (dated by TCRdb to the late 2010s). Library preparation employed the immunoSEQ multiplex PCR assay. This is the immuneACCESS table as TCRdb keeps it, with only in-frame sequences that have V and J called. A part of the clones is gone; compared with another copy, unresolved V genes explain less than half, and the rest is unexplained. The sample contains some 87,000 clones, roughly 96% of them found a single time. The top ten clonotypes cover under 1.2% of the sample. Sequencing was performed on peripheral blood, taken in the second trimester of pregnancy. The source is a female donor with multiple sclerosis, enrolled in a pregnancy study.

V and J are TRBV28 and TRBJ1-5; no firm D call. Germline V gene lookup returns CDR1 MDHEN and CDR2 SYDVKM. CDR3 length equals 14 residues. The V gene lost 1 base and the J gene lost 1 base, with 5 bases spanning the gap. The CDR3 region has the DNA TGTGCCAGCAGTTTATTAGCAAGCAATCAGCCCCAGCATTTT. It encodes CASSLLASNQPQHF.

This clone was observed a few times. The rearrangement joins TRBV7-9 to TRBJ2-7, with a possible D match to TRBD1 (5 bases). Trimming stripped 4 bases from V and 3 bases from J, with 10 bases between. The CDR3 has 13 amino acids. Germline CDR1 and CDR2: SEHNR and FQNEAQ (reference sequence). The CDR3 protein is CASSSKDSYEQYF. As DNA, the CDR3 is TGTGCCAGCAGCTCCAAAGACAGCTACGAGCAGTACTTC.

The rearrangement joins TRBV7-7 to TRBJ2-2, with TRBD2 as a possible D gene (5 bases). V was pared by 5 bases and J by 0 bases, with 10 bases between. The germline V gene has CDR1 SSHAT and CDR2 FNYEAQ (reference sequence). This CDR3 has 15 amino acids. Here the CDR3 reads CASSRSGSNTGELFF. In DNA, the CDR3 is TGTGCCAGCAGCCGCAGCGGATCGAACACCGGGGAGCTGTTTTTT.